This TCR beta chain was retrieved from a study of blood T cell repertoires in COVID-19. Study-wide context: Samples taken during acute and convalescent COVID-19 were collected in the United States, Italy and Spain. PBMCs, B-cell-depleted T cells, or T cells provided the cDNA or gDNA that made up the material.

Authors' analysis steps: Reference gene primer amplification yielded estimated nucleated cell counts. Method: immunoSEQ multiplex PCR; TCRdb's copy keeps in-frame clones and lacks some. V and J calls plus clone size are reproduced from that table; the DNA served to infer D and trimming. The table has 300,000 to 400,000 clones, roughly 88% seen once. V trimming: 5 bases; J trimming: 5 bases; junction bases outside the gene matches: 9. CDR1 is SGHNT, CDR2 YYREEE, per germline (reference sequence). The CDR3 sequence is 15 residues long. A Seattle source enrolled patients during active infection and followed them longitudinally.

This receptor was obtained from a woman in her 30s with COVID-19, enrolled during active disease. The chain couples TRBV5-4 to TRBJ2-2; 7 bases are shared with TRBD1. Sequencing was performed on peripheral blood. The CDR3 region has the DNA TGTGCCAGCAGGTCAAACAGGGGAAGTACCGGGGAGCTGTTTTTT. As protein: CASRSNRGSTGELFF.